This T cell receptor beta chain was sequenced for a study of blood T cell repertoires in COVID-19. The method was immunoSEQ multiplex PCR; TCRdb's version includes in-frame clones alone and lacks a portion of them. The sample consists of a few hundred thousand clones, approximately 93% of them appearing once. The CDR3 consists of 14 residues. Looked up from germline, CDR1 is KGHSH and CDR2 is LQKENI. The V and J ends lost 3 bases and 4 bases respectively, with 9 bases between them. Participants' reported clinical history set cohort assignment. The chain couples TRBV18 to TRBJ2-2; D is undetermined. Sequenced material: PBMCs or T cells enriched from blood (not recorded which). The source is a woman aged 40 to 50 who had been exposed to COVID-19. CDR3 amino acids: CASSPGQVTGELFF. CDR3 in DNA: TGTGCCAGCTCACCCGGCCAGGTCACCGGGGAGCTGTTTTTT.